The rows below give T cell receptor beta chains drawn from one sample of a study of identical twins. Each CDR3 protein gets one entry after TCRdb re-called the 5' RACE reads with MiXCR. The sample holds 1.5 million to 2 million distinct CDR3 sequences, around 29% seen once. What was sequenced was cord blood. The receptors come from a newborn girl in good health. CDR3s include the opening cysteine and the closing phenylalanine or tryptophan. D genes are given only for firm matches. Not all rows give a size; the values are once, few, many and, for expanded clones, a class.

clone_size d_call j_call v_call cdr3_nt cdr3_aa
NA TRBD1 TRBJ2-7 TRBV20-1 TGCAGTGCAAGTCTACCCGGGACAGGGTCCTACGAGCAGTACTTC CSASLPGTGSYEQYF
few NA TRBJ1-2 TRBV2 TGTGCCAGCAGTGAATCCAAGACAGTCACTGGCTACACCTTC CASSESKTVTGYTF
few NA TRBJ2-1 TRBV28 TGTGCCAGCAGTTGGGGCCGGGGAGTTTACAATGAGCAGTTCTTC CASSWGRGVYNEQFF
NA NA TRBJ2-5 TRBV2 TGTGCCAGCATGCGGGCGGAGGGGGAGACCCAGTACTTC CASMRAEGETQYF
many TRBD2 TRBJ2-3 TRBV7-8 TGTGCCAGCAGCTTGTACACACTAGCGGGGAGGGCAGATACGCAGTATTTT CASSLYTLAGRADTQYF
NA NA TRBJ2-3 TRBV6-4 TGTGCCAGCAGTGTTGGGGGACCCACAGATACGCAGTATTTT CASSVGGPTDTQYF
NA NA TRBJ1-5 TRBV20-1 TGCAGTGCTAGAGAATCCGCCGGTCAGCCCCAGCATTTT CSARESAGQPQHF
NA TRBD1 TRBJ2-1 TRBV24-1 TGTGCCACCAGCCCAGACAGGGGCAATTTCTACAATAAGCAGTTCTTC CATSPDRGNFYNKQFF
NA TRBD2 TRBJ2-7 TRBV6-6 TGTGCCAGCGGCCCTTCGACTAGACTAGCGTCGACCTACGAGCAGTACTTC CASGPSTRLASTYEQYF
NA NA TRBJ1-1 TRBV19 TGTGCCAGTGGACGCGACTCTGAAGCTTTCTTT CASGRDSEAFF
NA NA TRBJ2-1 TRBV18 TGTGCCAGCTCAAAAGGACAATGCAATGAGCAGTTCTTC CASSKGQCNEQFF
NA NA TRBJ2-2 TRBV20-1 TGCAGTGCTGATCAGAACACCGGGGAGCTGTTTTTT CSADQNTGELFF
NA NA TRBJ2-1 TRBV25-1 TGTGCCAGCAGTGAATATAGGTACAGGGGGGGGAATGAGCAGTTCTTC CASSEYRYRGGNEQFF
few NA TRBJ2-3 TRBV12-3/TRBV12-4 TGTGCCAGCAGTTTCGGACGTATTGGGGCCACAGATACGCAGTATTTT CASSFGRIGATDTQYF
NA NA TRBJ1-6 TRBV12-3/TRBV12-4 TGTGCCAGCAGTTCCCCAGGGTATTCACCCCTCCACTTT CASSSPGYSPLHF
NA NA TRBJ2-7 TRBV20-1 TGCAGTGCTAGGTGGAGCGGAGCCTGCGAGCAGTACTTC CSARWSGACEQYF
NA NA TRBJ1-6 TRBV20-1 TGCAGTGCTAGTTTGATTTCCTATAATTCACCCCTCCACTTT CSASLISYNSPLHF
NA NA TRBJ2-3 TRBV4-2 TGTGCCAGCAGCCAAGATTGGGGCGGGATCACAGATACGCAGTATTTT CASSQDWGGITDTQYF
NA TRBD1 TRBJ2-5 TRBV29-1 TGCAGCGTTGAAAAGGACAGGGTCAATGAGCAGTACTTC CSVEKDRVNEQYF
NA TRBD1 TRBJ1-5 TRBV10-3 TGTGCCATCAGTGAGTCAGGGGGCCAGCAGCCCCAGCATTTT CAISESGGQQPQHF
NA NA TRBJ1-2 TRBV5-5 TGTGCCAGCAGGACGGGACCTAACTATGGCTACACCTTC CASRTGPNYGYTF
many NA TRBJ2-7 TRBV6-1 TGCGCCAGCACCGACTCCTACGAGCAGTACTTC CASTDSYEQYF
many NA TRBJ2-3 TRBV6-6 TGTGCCAGCAGGAAACAGGGAGCCACAGATACGCAGTATTTT CASRKQGATDTQYF
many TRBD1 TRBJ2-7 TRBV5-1 TGTGCCAGCAGTTTAGACAGGGGCCACGAGCAGTACTTC CASSLDRGHEQYF
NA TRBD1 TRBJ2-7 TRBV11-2 TGTGCCAGCAGCTTAAGGCCCGGGACAGGGGGCTACAATGAGCAGTACTTC CASSLRPGTGGYNEQYF
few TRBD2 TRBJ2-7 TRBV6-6 TGTGCCAGCAGCCCAACTAGCGGGAGTCGCGAGCAGTACTTC CASSPTSGSREQYF
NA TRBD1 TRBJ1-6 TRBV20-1 TGCAGTGCTAAGGGGACAGGGGGGAGTTCACCCCTCCACTTT CSAKGTGGSSPLHF
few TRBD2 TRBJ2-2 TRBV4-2 TGTGCCAGCAGCCAACGGCGGGGGGGAATATCGACGAACACCGGGGAGCTGTTTTTT CASSQRRGGISTNTGELFF
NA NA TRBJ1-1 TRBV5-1 TGCGCCAGCAGTCCCCCCGGGACCCTCACTGAAGCTTTCTTT CASSPPGTLTEAFF
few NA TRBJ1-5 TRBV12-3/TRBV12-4 TGTGCCAGCAGTCACAGCCAGCCCCAGCATTTT CASSHSQPQHF
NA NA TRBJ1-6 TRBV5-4 TGTGCCAGCAGCTTGGGGGGCAGGCAGGATTCACCCCTCCACTTT CASSLGGRQDSPLHF
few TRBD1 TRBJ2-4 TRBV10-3 TGTGCCACCGGGACAGGCAAAAACATTCAGTACTTC CATGTGKNIQYF
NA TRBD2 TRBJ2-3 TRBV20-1 TGCAGTGCTAGAGCAACTAGCGGGGGCCCCCGCACAGATACGCAGTATTTT CSARATSGGPRTDTQYF